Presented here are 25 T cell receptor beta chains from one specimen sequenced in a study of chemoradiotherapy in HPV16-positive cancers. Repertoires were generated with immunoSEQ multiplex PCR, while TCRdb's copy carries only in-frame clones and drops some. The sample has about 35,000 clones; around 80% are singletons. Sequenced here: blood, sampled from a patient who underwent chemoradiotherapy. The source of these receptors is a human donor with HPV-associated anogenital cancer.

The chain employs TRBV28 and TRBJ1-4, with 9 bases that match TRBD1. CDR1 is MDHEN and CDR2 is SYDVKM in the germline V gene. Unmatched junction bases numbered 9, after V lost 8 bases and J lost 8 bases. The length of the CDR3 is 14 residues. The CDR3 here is CASSPTGGGEKLFF. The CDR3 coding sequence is TGTGCCAGCTCGCCGACAGGGGGAGGAGAAAAACTGTTTTTT.

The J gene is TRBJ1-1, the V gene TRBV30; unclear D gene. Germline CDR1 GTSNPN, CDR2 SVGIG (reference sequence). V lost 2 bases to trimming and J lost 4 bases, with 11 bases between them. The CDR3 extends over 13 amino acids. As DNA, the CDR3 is TGTGCCTGGAGTTTGAGTGGAGGCACTGAAGCTTTCTTT. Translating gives CAWSLSGGTEAFF. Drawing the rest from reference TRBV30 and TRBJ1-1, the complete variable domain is SQTIHQWPATLVQPVGSPLSLECTVEGTSNPNLYWYRQAAGRGLQLLFYSVGIGQISSEVPQNLSASRPQDRQFILSSKKLLLSDSGFYLCAWSLSGGTEAFFGQGTRLTVV.

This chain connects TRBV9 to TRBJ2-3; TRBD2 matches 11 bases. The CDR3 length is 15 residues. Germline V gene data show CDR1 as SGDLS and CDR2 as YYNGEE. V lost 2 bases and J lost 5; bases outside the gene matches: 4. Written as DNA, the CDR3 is TGTGCCAGCAGCGTTAGCGGGGGGGGAGTAGATACGCAGTATTTT. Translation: CASSVSGGGVDTQYF.

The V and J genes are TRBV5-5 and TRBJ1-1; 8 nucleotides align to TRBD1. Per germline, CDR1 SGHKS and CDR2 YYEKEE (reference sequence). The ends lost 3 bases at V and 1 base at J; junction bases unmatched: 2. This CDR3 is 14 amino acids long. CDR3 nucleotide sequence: TGTGCCAGCAGCTCCGGACAGGGGAACACTGAAGCTTTCTTT. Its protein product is CASSSGQGNTEAFF.

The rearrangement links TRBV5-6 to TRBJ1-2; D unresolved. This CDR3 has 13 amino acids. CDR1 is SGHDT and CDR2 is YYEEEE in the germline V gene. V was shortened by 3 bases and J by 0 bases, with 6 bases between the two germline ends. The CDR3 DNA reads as TGTGCCAGCAGCTCAACCTCTAACTATGGCTACACCTTC. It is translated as CASSSTSNYGYTF.

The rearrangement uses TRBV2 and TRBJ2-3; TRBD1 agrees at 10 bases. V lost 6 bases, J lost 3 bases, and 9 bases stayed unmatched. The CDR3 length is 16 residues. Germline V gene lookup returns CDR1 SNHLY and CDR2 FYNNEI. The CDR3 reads CASSGRTGGSTDTQYF. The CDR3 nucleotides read TGTGCCAGCAGCGGAAGGACAGGGGGATCAACAGATACGCAGTATTTT.

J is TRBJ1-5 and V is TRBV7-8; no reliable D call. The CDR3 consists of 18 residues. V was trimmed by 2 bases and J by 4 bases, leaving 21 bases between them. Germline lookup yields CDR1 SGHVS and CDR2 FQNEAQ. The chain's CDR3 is CASSLQVLGVLGNQPQHF. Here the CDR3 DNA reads TGTGCCAGCAGCTTACAGGTTCTCGGGGTCTTAGGAAATCAGCCCCAGCATTTT.

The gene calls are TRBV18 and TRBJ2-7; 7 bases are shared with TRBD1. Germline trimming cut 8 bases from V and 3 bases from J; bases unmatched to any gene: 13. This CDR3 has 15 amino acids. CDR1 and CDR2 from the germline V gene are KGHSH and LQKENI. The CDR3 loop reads CASRNQKTGIYEQYF. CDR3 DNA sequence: TGTGCCAGCCGTAACCAAAAGACAGGGATCTACGAGCAGTACTTC.

DNA of the CDR3: TGCGCCAGCAGCCAAGTCGACGGCAGCTCCTACAATGAGCAGTTCTTC. It encodes CASSQVDGSSYNEQFF. V and J are TRBV4-1 and TRBJ2-1; no reliable D call. The ends were cut back, 1 base at V and 0 bases at J, with 10 bases in the middle. The CDR3 has 16 amino acids. The germline V gene has CDR1 MGHRA and CDR2 YSYEKL.

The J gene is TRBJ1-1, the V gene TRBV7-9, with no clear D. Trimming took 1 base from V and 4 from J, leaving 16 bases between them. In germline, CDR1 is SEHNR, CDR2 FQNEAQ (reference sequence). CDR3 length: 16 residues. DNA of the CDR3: TGTGCCAGCAGCTTAGAATTAGCCCCCCCGGGCACTGAAGCTTTCTTT. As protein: CASSLELAPPGTEAFF.

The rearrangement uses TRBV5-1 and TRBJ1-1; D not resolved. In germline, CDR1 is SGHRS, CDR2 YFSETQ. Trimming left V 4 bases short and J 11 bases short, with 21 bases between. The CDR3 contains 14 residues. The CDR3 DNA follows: TGCGCCAGCAGCCCCAGGCCCCACGAGAGTTGGGCTTTCTTT. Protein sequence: CASSPRPHESWAFF.

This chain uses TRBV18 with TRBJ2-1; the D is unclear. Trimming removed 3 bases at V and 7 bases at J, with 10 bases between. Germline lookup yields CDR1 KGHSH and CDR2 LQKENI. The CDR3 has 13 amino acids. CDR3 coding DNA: TGTGCCAGCTCACCGTCCGAATGGAATGAGCAGTTCTTC. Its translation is CASSPSEWNEQFF.

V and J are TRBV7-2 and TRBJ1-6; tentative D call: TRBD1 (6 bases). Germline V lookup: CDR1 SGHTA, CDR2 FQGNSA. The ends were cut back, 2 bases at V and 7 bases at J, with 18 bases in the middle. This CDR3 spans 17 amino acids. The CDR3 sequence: CASSLTLQGLGNSPLHF. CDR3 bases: TGTGCCAGCAGCTTAACCCTTCAGGGGCTTGGGAATTCACCCCTCCACTTT.

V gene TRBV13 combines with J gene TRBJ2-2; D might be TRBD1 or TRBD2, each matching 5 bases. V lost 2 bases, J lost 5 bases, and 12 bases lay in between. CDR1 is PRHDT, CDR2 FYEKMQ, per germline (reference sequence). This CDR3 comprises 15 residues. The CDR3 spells CASSLSGTRTGELFF. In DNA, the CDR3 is TGTGCCAGCAGCTTATCGGGGACGCGGACCGGGGAGCTGTTTTTT.

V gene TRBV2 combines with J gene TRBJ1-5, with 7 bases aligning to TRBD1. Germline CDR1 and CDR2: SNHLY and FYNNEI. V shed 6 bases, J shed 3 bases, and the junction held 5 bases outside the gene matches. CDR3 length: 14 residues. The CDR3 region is CASREDRFNQPQHF. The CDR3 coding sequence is TGTGCCAGCAGAGAGGACAGGTTCAATCAGCCCCAGCATTTT.

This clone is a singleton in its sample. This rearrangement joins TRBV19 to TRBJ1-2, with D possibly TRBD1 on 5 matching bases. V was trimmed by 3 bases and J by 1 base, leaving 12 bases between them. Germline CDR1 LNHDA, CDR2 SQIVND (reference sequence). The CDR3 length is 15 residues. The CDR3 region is CASSIRDGHNYGYTF. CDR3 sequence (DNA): TGTGCCAGTAGTATCCGGGACGGACATAACTATGGCTACACCTTC.

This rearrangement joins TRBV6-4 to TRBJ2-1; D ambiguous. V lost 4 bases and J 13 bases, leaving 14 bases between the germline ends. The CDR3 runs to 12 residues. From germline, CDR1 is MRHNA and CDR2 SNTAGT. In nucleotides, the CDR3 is TGTGCCAGCAGTGTTGACTCCGGCCTTCAGTTCTTC. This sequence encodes CASSVDSGLQFF.

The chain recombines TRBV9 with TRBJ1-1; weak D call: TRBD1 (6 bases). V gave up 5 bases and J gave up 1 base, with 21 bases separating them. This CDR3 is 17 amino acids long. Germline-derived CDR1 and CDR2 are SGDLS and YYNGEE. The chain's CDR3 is CASRRGEGETGNTEAFF. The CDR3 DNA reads TGTGCCAGCAGGCGGGGGGAGGGGGAGACGGGGAACACTGAAGCTTTCTTT.

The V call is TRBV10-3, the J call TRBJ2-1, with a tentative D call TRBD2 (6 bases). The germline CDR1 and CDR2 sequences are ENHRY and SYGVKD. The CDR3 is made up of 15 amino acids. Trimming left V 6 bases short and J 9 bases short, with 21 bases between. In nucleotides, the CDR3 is TGTGCCATCAGGGACGGGGGAACGGGTAATCTTGAGCAGTTCTTC. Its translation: CAIRDGGTGNLEQFF.

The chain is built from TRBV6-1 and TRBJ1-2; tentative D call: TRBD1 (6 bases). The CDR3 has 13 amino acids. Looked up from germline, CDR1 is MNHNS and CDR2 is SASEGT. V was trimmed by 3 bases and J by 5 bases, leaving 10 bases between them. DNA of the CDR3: TGTGCCAGCAGTGAGACACAGGGATATGGCTACACCTTC. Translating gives CASSETQGYGYTF.

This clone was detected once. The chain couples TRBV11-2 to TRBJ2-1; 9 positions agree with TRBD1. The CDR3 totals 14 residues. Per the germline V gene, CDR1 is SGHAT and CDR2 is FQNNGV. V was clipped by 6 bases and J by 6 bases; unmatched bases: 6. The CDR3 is CASREQGAPNEQFF. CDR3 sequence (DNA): TGTGCCAGCAGAGAACAGGGGGCACCCAATGAGCAGTTCTTC.

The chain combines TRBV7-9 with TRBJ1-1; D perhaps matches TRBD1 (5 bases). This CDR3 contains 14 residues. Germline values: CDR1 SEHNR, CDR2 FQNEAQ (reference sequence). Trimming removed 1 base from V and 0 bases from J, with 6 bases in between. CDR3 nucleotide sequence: TGTGCCAGCAGCTTAGGGGGGGTGAACACTGAAGCTTTCTTT. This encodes CASSLGGVNTEAFF.

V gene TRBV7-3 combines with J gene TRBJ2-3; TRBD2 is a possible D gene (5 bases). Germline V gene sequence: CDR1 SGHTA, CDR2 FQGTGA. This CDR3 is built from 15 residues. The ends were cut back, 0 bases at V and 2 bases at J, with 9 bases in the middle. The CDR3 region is CASSLTSGFTDTQYF. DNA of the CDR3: TGTGCCAGCAGCTTAACGTCGGGGTTCACAGATACGCAGTATTTT.

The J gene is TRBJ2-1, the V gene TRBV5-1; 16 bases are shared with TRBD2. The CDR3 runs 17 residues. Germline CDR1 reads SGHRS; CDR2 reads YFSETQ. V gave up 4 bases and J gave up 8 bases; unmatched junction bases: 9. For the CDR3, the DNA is TGCGCCAGCAGCCCCGGGACTAGCGGGGGGGCCGGCGATGAGCAGTTCTTC. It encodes CASSPGTSGGAGDEQFF.

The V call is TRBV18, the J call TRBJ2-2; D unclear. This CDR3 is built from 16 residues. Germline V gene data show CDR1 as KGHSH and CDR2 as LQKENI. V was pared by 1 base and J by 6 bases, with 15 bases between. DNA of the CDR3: TGTGCCAGCTCACCACGTCTAGACTGGCGGCCCGGGGAGCTGTTTTTT. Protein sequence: CASSPRLDWRPGELFF.